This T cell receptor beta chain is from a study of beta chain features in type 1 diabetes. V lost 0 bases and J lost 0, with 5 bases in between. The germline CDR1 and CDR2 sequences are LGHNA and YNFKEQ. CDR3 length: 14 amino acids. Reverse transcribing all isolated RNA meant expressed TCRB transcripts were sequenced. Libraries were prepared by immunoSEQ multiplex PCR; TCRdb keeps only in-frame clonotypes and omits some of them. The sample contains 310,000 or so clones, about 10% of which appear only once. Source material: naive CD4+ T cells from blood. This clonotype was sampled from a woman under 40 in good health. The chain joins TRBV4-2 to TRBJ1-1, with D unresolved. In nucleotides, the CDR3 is TGTGCCAGCAGCCAAGATAGTTTGAACACTGAAGCTTTCTTT. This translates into CASSQDSLNTEAFF.